These 28 T cell receptor beta chains were sequenced from one sample in a study of shared clonotypes between healthy human individuals. Produced via immunoSEQ multiplex PCR; TCRdb's table is partial and in-frame only. The sample includes a few hundred thousand clones, more than 95% of them seen just once. The specimen was naive CD4+ T cells sorted from blood. Subset given: CD45RA+ positively selected. Receptors were obtained from a woman in her 30s in good health.

The rearrangement links TRBV20-1 to TRBJ2-7; D remains ambiguous. V lost 4 bases and J lost 9, with 10 bases in between. The CDR3 length is 10 residues. Germline V lookup: CDR1 DFQATT, CDR2 SNEGSKA (reference sequence). CDR3 in DNA: TGCAGTGCTAAAGGGTGGCCGCAGTACTTC. Protein sequence: CSAKGWPQYF.

The rearrangement uses TRBV19 and TRBJ2-2; no reliable D call. CDR1 and CDR2 (germline): LNHDA, SQIVND (reference sequence). Trimming shortened V by 5 bases and J by 2 bases, and 9 bases separated the two germline ends. CDR3 length: 14 residues. The CDR3 loop reads CASSPGQNTGELFF. The CDR3 coding sequence is TGTGCCAGTAGTCCGGGCCAAAACACCGGGGAGCTGTTTTTT. Full variable domain (outside the CDR3, taken from reference TRBV19 and TRBJ2-2): DGGITQSPKYLFRKEGQNVTLSCEQNLNHDAMYWYRQDPGQGLRLIYYSQIVNDFQKGDIAEGYSVSREKKESFPLTVTSAQKNPTAFYLCASSPGQNTGELFFGEGSRLTVL.

The J gene is TRBJ1-1, the V gene TRBV7-9, with D perhaps matching TRBD1 (5 bases). The CDR3 is 15 amino acids. Germline CDR1 SEHNR, CDR2 FQNEAQ (reference sequence). V was pared by 4 bases and J by 4 bases, with 16 bases between. CDR3 sequence reads: CASSSNRLIGTEAFF. Written as DNA, the CDR3 is TGTGCCAGCAGCTCAAACAGGTTAATAGGCACTGAAGCTTTCTTT.

The chain links TRBV5-1 to TRBJ1-2; D perhaps matches TRBD1 (5 bases). Trimming pared 4 bases from V and 8 bases from J, leaving 12 bases between. This CDR3 comprises 12 residues. Germline CDR1 reads SGHRS; CDR2 reads YFSETQ. CDR3: CASSRGDGGYTF. Here the CDR3 DNA reads TGCGCCAGCAGCCGTGGGGACGGGGGCTACACCTTC.

J is TRBJ1-5 and V is TRBV10-2; 7 nucleotides align to TRBD1. The CDR3 consists of 13 residues. Trimming removed 10 bases from V and 2 bases from J; junction bases left unmatched: 5. The germline gives CDR1 WSHSY, CDR2 SAAADI. This CDR3 reads CATRDSGNQPQHF. The CDR3 nucleotides read TGCGCCACTAGGGACAGCGGCAATCAGCCCCAGCATTTT.

In its sample, this clone was seen once. The rearrangement joins TRBV2 to TRBJ2-3; TRBD2 agrees at 12 bases. From germline, CDR1 is SNHLY and CDR2 FYNNEI. V shed 3 bases, J shed 6 bases, and the junction held 13 bases outside the gene matches. CDR3 size: 18 residues. CDR3 residues: CASSEQGRTSGMLDTQYF. Written as DNA, the CDR3 is TGTGCCAGCAGTGAGCAGGGAAGGACTAGCGGGATGCTGGATACGCAGTATTTT.

This rearrangement joins TRBV27 to TRBJ2-7; 8 nucleotides agree with TRBD2. The CDR3 runs to 16 residues. V lost 5 bases and J lost 3; bases outside the gene matches: 12. From germline, CDR1 is MNHEY and CDR2 SMNVEV (reference sequence). The CDR3 spells CASSLVAGRFLYEQYF. DNA of the CDR3: TGTGCCAGCAGTCTAGTAGCGGGAAGGTTTCTCTACGAGCAGTACTTC.

The V and J genes are TRBV5-1 and TRBJ1-1; D gene ambiguous. Germline assignment: CDR1 SGHRS and CDR2 YFSETQ. This CDR3 spans 14 amino acids. The V gene lost 2 bases and the J gene lost 1 base, with 9 bases spanning the gap. The CDR3 is CASSFWETNTEAFF. CDR3 nucleotide sequence: TGCGCCAGCAGCTTCTGGGAAACGAACACTGAAGCTTTCTTT.

The chain recombines TRBV9 with TRBJ2-2, with 7 bases identical to TRBD2. V was pared by 0 bases and J by 6 bases, with 5 bases of the junction left unmatched. The germline gives CDR1 SGDLS, CDR2 YYNGEE. There are 15 residues in the CDR3. The CDR3 sequence: CASSVEAGRAGELFF. CDR3 nucleotides: TGTGCCAGCAGCGTAGAGGCAGGGAGGGCCGGGGAGCTGTTTTTT. The full variable domain, its missing parts supplied by reference TRBV9 and TRBJ2-2, is DSGVTQTPKHLITATGQRVTLRCSPRSGDLSVYWYQQSLDQGLQFLIQYYNGEERAKGNILERFSAQQFPDLHSELNLSSLELGDSALYFCASSVEAGRAGELFFGEGSRLTVL.

The chain joins TRBV21-1 to TRBJ1-5; no DNA check was done on the table's D call, TRBD1. TRBV21-1 represents a pseudogene. CDR3 length equals 15 residues. The CDR3 nucleotides read TGTGCCAGCAAAACTAGACAGGAAAAGATTCAGCCCCAGCATTTT. Translating it yields CASKTRQEKIQPQHF.

The chain uses TRBV7-9 and TRBJ1-2; tentative D call: TRBD1 (6 bases). The CDR3 has 16 residues. V dropped 5 bases and J dropped 2 bases, with 18 bases sitting between them. Germline V gene lookup returns CDR1 SEHNR and CDR2 FQNEAQ (reference sequence). The CDR3 DNA is TGTGCCAGCAGCGCCCGGACAGAGGCGGTCAACTATGGCTACACCTTC. Its translation: CASSARTEAVNYGYTF.

This chain joins TRBV6-1 and TRBJ2-7; D tentatively reads TRBD1 or TRBD2 (5 bases each). The V gene's germline CDR1 is MNHNS and CDR2 SASEGT. The CDR3 loop spans 14 amino acids. V lost 2 bases and J lost 3, with 11 bases in between. DNA for the CDR3: TGTGCCAGCAGTGAACCGGGACGGAGCTACGAGCAGTACTTC. It encodes CASSEPGRSYEQYF.

The chain carries TRBV6-4 and TRBJ2-2, with 7 bases matching TRBD1. Germline V gives CDR1 MRHNA, CDR2 SNTAGT. This CDR3 has 14 amino acids. V shed 6 bases, J shed 4 bases, and the junction held 5 bases outside the gene matches. The CDR3 loop is CASSPDRVTGELFF. The CDR3 nucleotides read TGTGCCAGCAGCCCCGACAGGGTCACCGGGGAGCTGTTTTTT.

The V gene is TRBV28, the J gene TRBJ1-3; D not certain. The CDR3 totals 15 residues. Germline-derived CDR1 and CDR2 are MDHEN and SYDVKM. Trimming shortened V by 2 bases and J by 4 bases, and 12 bases separated the two germline ends. The CDR3 DNA follows: TGTGCCAGCAGTTTAGCCGATTACCGGGGAAACACCATATATTTT. Translated: CASSLADYRGNTIYF.

This clone was observed a few times. The chain is built from TRBV19 and TRBJ1-4; no clear D. V was cut by 7 bases and J by 7 bases, with 13 bases left in between. This CDR3 contains 13 residues. The germline V gene has CDR1 LNHDA and CDR2 SQIVND (reference sequence). The CDR3 spells CASTTTGREKLFF. The CDR3, as DNA: TGTGCCAGTACTACGACGGGCCGTGAAAAACTGTTTTTT.

The V and J genes are TRBV6-5 and TRBJ2-1; 11 bases fit TRBD2. V gave up 6 bases and J gave up 7 bases; unmatched junction bases: 8. The germline V gene encodes CDR1 MNHEY and CDR2 SVGAGI. The CDR3 is made up of 15 amino acids. In DNA form, the CDR3 reads TGTGCCAGCAGATCAGGGACTAGCGGACAGAATGAGCAGTTCTTC. This sequence encodes CASRSGTSGQNEQFF.

In its sample, this clone was seen once. The chain is built from TRBV5-5 and TRBJ2-3; 13 nucleotides align to TRBD2. V lost 4 bases and J lost 6; bases outside the gene matches: 5. Per germline, CDR1 SGHKS and CDR2 YYEKEE (reference sequence). This CDR3 has 15 amino acids. For the CDR3, the DNA is TGTGCCAGCAGCCCACTAGCGGGAGGGCCTGATACGCAGTATTTT. Amino acid sequence: CASSPLAGGPDTQYF.

The chain carries TRBV4-1 and TRBJ1-1; D remains unclear. This CDR3 is built from 14 residues. Germline lookup yields CDR1 MGHRA and CDR2 YSYEKL. The V gene lost 1 base and the J gene lost 11 bases, with 17 bases spanning the gap. CDR3 coding DNA: TGCGCCAGCAGCCAAGTTATCGTTGCGGATCTGGCTTTCTTT. It translates to CASSQVIVADLAFF.

The CDR3 DNA follows: TGTGCCAGCAGGTCAGGACAGGGGGTCCCAACCAACCATCAGCCCCAGCATTTT. This sequence encodes CASRSGQGVPTNHQPQHF. The rearrangement links TRBV28 to TRBJ1-5, with 10 bases fitting TRBD1. Germline V gives CDR1 MDHEN, CDR2 SYDVKM. The CDR3 runs to 18 residues. V dropped 6 bases and J dropped 5; count of bases not matched to a gene: 16.

This clone was observed a single time. The chain uses TRBV6-6 and TRBJ2-1; TRBD2 matches 13 bases. This CDR3 comprises 16 residues. CDR1 is MNHNY, CDR2 SVGAGI, per germline (reference sequence). J gave up 3 bases and V 6 bases, and 5 bases lay outside the gene matches. The CDR3, as DNA: TGTGCCAGCAGCCCGACTAGCGGGAGGATCTACAATGAGCAGTTCTTC. Translated: CASSPTSGRIYNEQFF.

The V call is TRBV7-9, the J call TRBJ2-5, with a tentative D call TRBD1 (6 bases). Germline CDR1 reads SEHNR; CDR2 reads FQNEAQ (reference sequence). V was trimmed by 3 bases and J by 5 bases, leaving 10 bases between them. The CDR3 is 13 residues long. The CDR3, as DNA: TGTGCCAGCAGCTTGGGGGCCGGGGAGACCCAGTACTTC. Translated, it gives CASSLGAGETQYF.

For this clone: Other DNA sequences in this specimen translate into the identical CDR3. The chain employs TRBV6-1 and TRBJ2-2, with D uncertain. The CDR3 has 12 amino acids. Trimming removed 1 base at V and 7 bases at J, with 4 bases between. Germline V gene sequence: CDR1 MNHNS, CDR2 SASEGT. This CDR3 reads CASSEVIGELFF. CDR3 DNA sequence: TGTGCCAGCAGTGAAGTCATCGGGGAGCTGTTTTTT.

In the case of this clone: The same CDR3 arises from other DNA sequences in this sample as well. This chain uses TRBV28 with TRBJ2-6; D not resolved. V lost 7 bases, J lost 0 bases, and 4 bases lay in between. The germline V gene has CDR1 MDHEN and CDR2 SYDVKM. The CDR3 contains 13 residues. The CDR3 loop is CASTDSGANVLTF. Here the CDR3 DNA reads TGTGCCAGCACAGACTCTGGGGCCAACGTCCTGACTTTC.

V gene TRBV25-1 combines with J gene TRBJ1-1; TRBD1 matches at 9 bases. This CDR3 has 18 amino acids. The germline V gene has CDR1 MGHDK and CDR2 SYGVNS. V was clipped by 7 bases and J by 7 bases; unmatched bases: 22. The CDR3 region has the DNA TGTGCCAGCAAAACTAGGCGGGACAGGGAATATCCCACCATTGAAGCTTTCTTT. This codes for CASKTRRDREYPTIEAFF.

J is TRBJ1-5 and V is TRBV4-1; a possible D gene is TRBD1 (6 bases). The V and J ends lost 4 bases and 3 bases respectively, with 16 bases between them. CDR1 is MGHRA, CDR2 YSYEKL, per germline. There are 16 residues in the CDR3. CDR3 loop: CASSRGGGRDNQPQHF. The DNA for the CDR3 is TGCGCCAGCAGCCGCGGGGGGGGGCGTGACAATCAGCCCCAGCATTTT.

DNA of the CDR3: TGTGCCAGCAGTGGAAGGGGACTGATTGGCAATCAGCCCCAGCATTTT. Protein sequence: CASSGRGLIGNQPQHF. The rearrangement uses TRBV28 and TRBJ1-5; a possible D gene is TRBD1 (5 bases). Germline V CDR1 and CDR2: MDHEN, SYDVKM. The CDR3 extends over 16 amino acids. Trimming stripped 5 bases from V and 2 bases from J, with 16 bases between.

The genes are TRBV5-1 and TRBJ2-5; D is uncertain. Germline CDR1 and CDR2: SGHRS and YFSETQ. V shed 4 bases and J shed 7 bases, with 11 bases lying between them. The CDR3 consists of 12 residues. This chain's CDR3 is CASSQSLSTQYF. The CDR3 nucleotides read TGCGCCAGCAGCCAGTCCCTATCGACCCAGTACTTC.

This clone has just one count. The genes are TRBV5-1 and TRBJ2-3, with TRBD2 matching over 8 bases. V shed 6 bases, J shed 4 bases, and the junction held 10 bases outside the gene matches. CDR3 size: 15 residues. Germline V gives CDR1 SGHRS, CDR2 YFSETQ. The CDR3 spells CASNPAGTSPDTQYF. In nucleotides, the CDR3 is TGCGCCAGCAACCCCGCCGGGACTAGTCCAGATACGCAGTATTTT.